The clone carrying this T cell receptor (beta chain) was found many times. What it recognizes is unknown. V trimming: 6 bases; J trimming: 5 bases; junction bases outside the gene matches: 10. The CDR3 has 15 amino acids. Germline CDR1 is MNHEY and CDR2 is SMNVEV (reference sequence). Carrying unique molecular identifiers, the cDNA also gained a universal primer site through template switching. TCRdb reanalysed the 5' RACE reads using MiXCR and keeps one entry per CDR3 protein. The top ten clones hold around 0.52% of a sample with about 480,000 distinct CDR3 sequences, 13% to 15% of them seen once. This sample stems from a study of identical twins. Study outcomes and limitations: In cord blood, abundant beta clonotypes had fewer insertions; memory showed no trend. Findings came from cross-sectional statistics, without long-term follow-up of donors.

In addition, the sample was reused for a study of yellow fever vaccine responses in identical twins.

V and J are TRBV27 and TRBJ2-3, with 8 bases aligning to TRBD2. Sequenced: CD4+ T cells sorted from blood. This TCR was recovered from a woman aged 18 to 35 in good health. The DNA for the CDR3 is TGTGCCAGCAGAGAGGTCGGGGGGGGGGAAGATACGCAGTATTTT. Amino acid sequence: CASREVGGGEDTQYF.